This TCR beta chain was obtained from a study of blood T cell repertoires in COVID-19 (dated by TCRdb to the early 2020s). With respect to the entire study: Collaborator samples came from the United States, Italy and Spain and covered acute and convalescent phases of COVID-19. The prospective study material was composed of cDNA or gDNA derived from T cells, B-cell-depleted T cells, or PBMCs. Deeply sampled blood TCRbeta repertoires from subjects exposed to, actively infected with, or recovered from COVID-19 were included in the dataset. The repertoires were released in a freely available public database meant as a resource for research on the immune response to SARS-CoV-2. Samples came from the ongoing ImmuneRACE study (first 160 participants) plus 1,254 subjects from 6 global collaborators. Nearly every sample came with metadata listing a de-identified subject ID, COVID-19 status, age in years and sex. Where available, HLA class I and class II types were taken from metadata supplied by the sample provider and were not determined by assay-based typing.

Results the study describes overall, beyond this receptor: Clinical and demographic metadata were provided uncurated, with the amount varying by source and participant.

TCRbeta CDR3 regions were amplified from genomic DNA by means of the immunoSEQ Assay, a bias-controlled multiplex PCR. Per the original workflow: The number of nucleated cells in each sample was estimated by amplification of reference gene primers within the assay. To quantify the absolute abundance of each unique TCRbeta CDR3 rearrangement, sequence reads were collapsed and filtered. For each sample, productive Simpson clonality was calculated by taking the square root of Simpson's diversity index across productive rearrangements. The table was pulled from immuneACCESS by TCRdb, which kept in-frame rearrangements only. Such tables lose some clones; where checked, under half of the loss comes from unresolved V genes, and the rest has no known cause. The V and J calls and clone size were taken over from that table, and D and trimming were inferred from the DNA. Counted in this sample were about 100,000 clones; more than 85% of them appeared once. Approximately 7.3% of the sample comes from the top ten.

A remark on this clone: No cognate antigen has been identified for it. No much larger clonotype is one base removed from it; base qualities were not supplied.

Whole blood was collected in K2EDTA tubes by collaborating institutions according to the institutions' own protocols. For TCRbeta analysis, collaborators shipped samples in one of three forms: frozen whole blood, isolated PBMCs, or DNA extracted from either of those sample types. V trim: 8 bases; J trim: 4 bases; unmatched bases: 6. CDR1 SNHLY and CDR2 FYNNEI are derived from the germline V gene. CDR3 length: 14 amino acids, cysteine to phenylalanine. Only the CDR3 DNA stays, 42 bases, in frame from base 1. This TCR derives from a man aged 25-40 years in a cohort sampled during active COVID-19. The V and J genes are TRBV2 and TRBJ2-1, and 9 bases in between align with TRBD1. Sequencing used peripheral blood. The CDR3: CASAGTGTYNEQFF. The nucleotide sequence is TGTGCCAGCGCCGGGACAGGGACATACAATGAGCAGTTCTTC.